The entry below describes one T cell receptor (beta chain). Its matching antigen is unknown. The data derive from a study of human T cells and chemical hapten exposure. Study as a whole: Patients, mostly women, had alopecia areata, alopecia totalis or alopecia universalis.

Time point denoted: patch test 3, about 24 weeks after DPC sensitization. Described treatment: therapeutic diphenylcyclopropenone sensitization with weekly scalp DPC. The CDR3 contains 21 residues. The junction had 18 bases not matched to a gene; V was cut back by 5 bases and J by 1 base. Each CDR3 protein is one row after TCRdb ran MiXCR on the RACE reads. The table records about 97,000 distinct CDR3 sequences, 27% of them present only once. Study conclusions and caveats: The study found expanded TCRs formed significantly more large CDR3 similarity clusters than controls.

This chain links TRBV12-3 or TRBV12-4 with TRBJ2-1, with 12 bases lining up with TRBD2. The sequence was obtained from a middle-aged man with alopecia areata. Some clones in this sample may be carry-over from other donors' samples. The sample was whole blood, taken in connection with sensitization to the hapten diphenylcyclopropenone (DPC). CDR3 amino acids: CASSARWDRGTSGRSYNEQFF. For the CDR3, the DNA is TGTGCCAGCAGTGCCCGTTGGGACAGGGGTACTAGCGGGAGGTCCTACAATGAGCAGTTCTTC.